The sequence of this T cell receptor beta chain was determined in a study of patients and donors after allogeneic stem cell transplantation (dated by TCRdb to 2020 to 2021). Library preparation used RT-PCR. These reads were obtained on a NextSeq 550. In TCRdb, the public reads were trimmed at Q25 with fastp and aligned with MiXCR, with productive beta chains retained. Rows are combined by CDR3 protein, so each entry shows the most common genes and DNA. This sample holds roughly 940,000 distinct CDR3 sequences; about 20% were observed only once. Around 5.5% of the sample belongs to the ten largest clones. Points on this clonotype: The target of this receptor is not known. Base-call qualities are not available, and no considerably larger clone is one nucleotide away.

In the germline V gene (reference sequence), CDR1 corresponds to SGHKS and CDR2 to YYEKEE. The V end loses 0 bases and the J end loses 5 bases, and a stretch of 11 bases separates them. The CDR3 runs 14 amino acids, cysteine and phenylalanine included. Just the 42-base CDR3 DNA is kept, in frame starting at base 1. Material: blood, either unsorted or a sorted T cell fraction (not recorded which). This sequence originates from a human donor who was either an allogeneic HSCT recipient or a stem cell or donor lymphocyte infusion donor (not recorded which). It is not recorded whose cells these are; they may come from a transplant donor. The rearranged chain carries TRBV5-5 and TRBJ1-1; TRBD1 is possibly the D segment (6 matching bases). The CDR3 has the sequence CASSLGGPKTEAFF. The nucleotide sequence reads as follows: TGTGCCAGCAGCTTGGGGGGGCCCAAGACTGAAGCTTTCTTT.